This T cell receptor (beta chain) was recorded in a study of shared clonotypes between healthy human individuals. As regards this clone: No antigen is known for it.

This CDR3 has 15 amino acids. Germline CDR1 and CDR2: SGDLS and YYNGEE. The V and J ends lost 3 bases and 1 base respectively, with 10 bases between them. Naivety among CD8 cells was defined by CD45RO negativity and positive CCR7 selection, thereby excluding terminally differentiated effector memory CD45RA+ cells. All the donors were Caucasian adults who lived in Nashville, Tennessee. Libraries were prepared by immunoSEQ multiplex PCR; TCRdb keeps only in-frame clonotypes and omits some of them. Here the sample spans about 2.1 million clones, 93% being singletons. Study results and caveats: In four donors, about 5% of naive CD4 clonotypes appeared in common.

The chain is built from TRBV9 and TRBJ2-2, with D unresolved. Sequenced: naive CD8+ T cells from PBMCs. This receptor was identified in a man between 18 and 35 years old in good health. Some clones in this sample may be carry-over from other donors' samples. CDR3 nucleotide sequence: TGTGCCAGCAGCGCGCATACAGTGAACACCGGGGAGCTGTTTTTT. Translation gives CASSAHTVNTGELFF.